This TCR beta chain was sequenced during a study of blood T cell repertoires in COVID-19 (dated by TCRdb to between 2020 and 2021). Some background on the complete study: The collaborator samples originated in the United States, Italy and Spain and spanned the acute and convalescent phases of COVID-19. The repertoires were made available in a free public database intended to serve as a resource for research on the immune response to SARS-CoV-2. Where available, HLA class I and class II types were taken from metadata supplied by the sample provider and were not determined by assay-based typing. A de-identified subject ID, COVID-19 status, age in years and sex were almost always included in the sample metadata. The prospective study material was composed of cDNA or gDNA derived from T cells, B-cell-depleted T cells, or PBMCs. Subjects who had been exposed to COVID-19, were actively infected with it, or had recovered from it provided the deeply sampled blood TCRbeta repertoires that made up the dataset. The samples were drawn from the first 160 participants of the ongoing ImmuneRACE study and from 1,254 subjects provided by 6 global collaborators.

Turning to this clone: Its recognized antigen is unknown. Per-base qualities were not stored, and no clone one base away is much larger.

One collaborating source in Seattle enrolled patients during active infection and followed them longitudinally through the course of disease. The collaborating institutions used their own protocols to collect whole blood in K2EDTA tubes. For TCRbeta analysis, collaborators shipped samples as frozen whole blood, isolated PBMCs, or DNA extracted from either of those sample types. TCRbeta CDR3 regions were amplified from genomic DNA by means of the immunoSEQ Assay, a bias-controlled multiplex PCR. The study's processing was this. The number of nucleated cells in each sample was estimated from the amplification of reference gene primers within the assay. To quantify the absolute abundance of each unique TCRbeta CDR3 rearrangement, sequence reads were collapsed and filtered. For each sample, productive Simpson clonality was calculated as the square root of Simpson's diversity index across productive rearrangements. TCRdb obtained this table from immuneACCESS and retained in-frame rearrangements with V and J assigned. These tables miss some clones; where compared with another copy, unresolved V genes account for less than half of the shortfall, and the remainder is unexplained. V and J calls and clone size come straight from that table; D and trimming were deduced from the DNA. For this sample the table gives 300,000 to 400,000 clones, of which about 90% were detected only once. The ten largest clones take up 6% to 7% of the sample.

The CDR3 has 15 amino acids, counting the end cysteine and phenylalanine. Solely the CDR3 DNA is kept, with 45 bases framed from the first base. V is pruned by 3 bases and J by 2 bases, leaving 5 bases of the junction without a gene match. The germline V gene (reference sequence) gives CDR1 as SGHNT and CDR2 as YYREEE. The research as a whole found: The quantity of clinical and demographic metadata differed by source and by participant and was supplied without curation.

The specimen sequenced was peripheral blood. Recombination connected TRBV5-4 to TRBJ2-3; the junction holds 8 bases that match TRBD1. The TCR comes from a woman between 50 and 59 years old with COVID-19, enrolled during active disease. The nucleotides read TGTGCCAGCAGCTGGACAGGGCGATACACAGATACGCAGTATTTT. It encodes CASSWTGRYTDTQYF.